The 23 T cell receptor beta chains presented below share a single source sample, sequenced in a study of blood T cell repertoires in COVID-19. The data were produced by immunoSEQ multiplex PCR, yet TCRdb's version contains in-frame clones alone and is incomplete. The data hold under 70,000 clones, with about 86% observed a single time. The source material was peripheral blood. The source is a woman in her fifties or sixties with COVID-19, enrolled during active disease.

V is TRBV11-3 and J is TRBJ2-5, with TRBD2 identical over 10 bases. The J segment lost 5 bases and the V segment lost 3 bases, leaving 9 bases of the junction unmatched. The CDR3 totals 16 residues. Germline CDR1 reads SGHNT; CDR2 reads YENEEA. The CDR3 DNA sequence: TGTGCCAGCAGCTTTGATCTAGCGGGAGTTCGGGAGACCCAGTACTTC. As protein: CASSFDLAGVRETQYF.

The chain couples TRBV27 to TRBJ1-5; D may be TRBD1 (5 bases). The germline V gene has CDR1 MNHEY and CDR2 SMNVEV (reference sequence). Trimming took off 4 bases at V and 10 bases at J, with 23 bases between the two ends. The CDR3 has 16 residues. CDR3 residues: CASSSDRQGAALPQHF. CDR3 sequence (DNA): TGTGCCAGCAGTTCGGATCGACAAGGGGCAGCCCTCCCCCAGCATTTT.

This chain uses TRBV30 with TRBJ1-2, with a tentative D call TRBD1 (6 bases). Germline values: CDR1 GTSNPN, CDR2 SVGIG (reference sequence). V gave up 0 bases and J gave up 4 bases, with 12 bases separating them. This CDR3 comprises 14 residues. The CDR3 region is CAWSVRTDTYGYTF. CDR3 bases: TGTGCCTGGAGTGTCCGGACAGACACCTATGGCTACACCTTC.

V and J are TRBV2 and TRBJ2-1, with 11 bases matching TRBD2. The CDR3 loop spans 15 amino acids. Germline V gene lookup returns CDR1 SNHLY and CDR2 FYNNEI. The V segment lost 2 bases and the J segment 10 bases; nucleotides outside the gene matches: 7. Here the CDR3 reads CASSELVAGGGEQFF. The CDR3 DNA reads TGTGCCAGCAGTGAATTGGTAGCGGGAGGGGGCGAGCAGTTCTTC.

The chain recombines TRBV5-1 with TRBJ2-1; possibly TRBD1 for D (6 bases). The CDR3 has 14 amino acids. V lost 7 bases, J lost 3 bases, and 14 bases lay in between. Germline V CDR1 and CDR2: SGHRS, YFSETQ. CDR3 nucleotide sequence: TGCGCCAGCCATATCGGGACAATCTACAATGAGCAGTTCTTC. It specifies CASHIGTIYNEQFF. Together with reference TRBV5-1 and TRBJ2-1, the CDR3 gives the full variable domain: KAGVTQTPRYLIKTRGQQVTLSCSPISGHRSVSWYQQTPGQGLQFLFEYFSETQRNKGNFPGRFSGRQFSNSRSEMNVSTLELGDSALYLCASHIGTIYNEQFFGPGTRLTVL.

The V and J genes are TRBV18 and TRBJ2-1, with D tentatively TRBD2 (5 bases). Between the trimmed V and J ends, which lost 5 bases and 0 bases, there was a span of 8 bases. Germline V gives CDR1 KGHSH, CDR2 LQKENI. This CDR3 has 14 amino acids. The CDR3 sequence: CASSKEASYNEQFF. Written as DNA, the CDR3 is TGTGCCAGCTCAAAGGAGGCCTCCTACAATGAGCAGTTCTTC.

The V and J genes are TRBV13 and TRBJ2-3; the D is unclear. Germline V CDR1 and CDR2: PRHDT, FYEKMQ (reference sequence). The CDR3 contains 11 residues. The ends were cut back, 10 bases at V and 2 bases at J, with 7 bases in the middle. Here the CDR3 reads CANGVTDTQYF. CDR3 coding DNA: TGTGCCAATGGAGTCACAGATACGCAGTATTTT.

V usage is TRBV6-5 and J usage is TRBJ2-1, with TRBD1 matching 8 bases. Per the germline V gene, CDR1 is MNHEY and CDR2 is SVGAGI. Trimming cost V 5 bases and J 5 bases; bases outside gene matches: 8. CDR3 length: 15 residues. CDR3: CASSQPGTGNNEQFF. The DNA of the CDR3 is TGTGCCAGCAGTCAACCCGGGACAGGAAACAATGAGCAGTTCTTC.

CDR3 region: CASSQGASGMGNEQFF. For the CDR3, the DNA is TGTGCCAGCAGCCAAGGGGCTAGCGGGATGGGTAATGAGCAGTTCTTC. V and J are TRBV27 and TRBJ2-1; 9 bases agree with TRBD2. J lost 7 bases, V lost 6 bases, and 13 bases had no gene match. This CDR3 has 16 amino acids. Germline V gene lookup returns CDR1 MNHEY and CDR2 SMNVEV (reference sequence).

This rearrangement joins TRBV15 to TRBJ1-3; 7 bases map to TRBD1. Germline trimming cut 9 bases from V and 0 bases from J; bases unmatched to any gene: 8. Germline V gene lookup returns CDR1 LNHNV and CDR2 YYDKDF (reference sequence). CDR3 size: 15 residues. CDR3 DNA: TGTGCCACTACCGGACAGGCTACCTCTGGAAACACCATATATTTT. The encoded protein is CATTGQATSGNTIYF. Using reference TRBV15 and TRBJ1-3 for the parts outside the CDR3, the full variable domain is DAMVIQNPRYQVTQFGKPVTLSCSQTLNHNVMYWYQQKSSQAPKLLFHYYDKDFNNEADTPDNFQSRRPNTSFCFLDIRSPGLGDTAMYLCATTGQATSGNTIYFGEGSWLTVV.

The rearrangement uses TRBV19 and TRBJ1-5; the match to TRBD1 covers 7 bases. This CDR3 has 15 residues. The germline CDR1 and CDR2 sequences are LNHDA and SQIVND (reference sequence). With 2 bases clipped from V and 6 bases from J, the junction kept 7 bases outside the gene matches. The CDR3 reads CASSITGEVGQPQHF. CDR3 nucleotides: TGTGCCAGTAGTATAACAGGGGAGGTTGGTCAGCCCCAGCATTTT.

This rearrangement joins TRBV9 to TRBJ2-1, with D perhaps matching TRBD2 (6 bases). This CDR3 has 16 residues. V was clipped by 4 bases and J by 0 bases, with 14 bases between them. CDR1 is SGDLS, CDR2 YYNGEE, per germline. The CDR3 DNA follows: TGTGCCAGCAGCCTCCTTAGCGGAAGCTCCTACAATGAGCAGTTCTTC. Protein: CASSLLSGSSYNEQFF.

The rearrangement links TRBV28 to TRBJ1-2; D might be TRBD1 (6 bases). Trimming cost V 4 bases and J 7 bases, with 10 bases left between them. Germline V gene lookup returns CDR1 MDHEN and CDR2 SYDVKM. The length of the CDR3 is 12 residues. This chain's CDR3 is CASSSGQTGYTF. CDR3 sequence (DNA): TGTGCCAGCAGTTCCGGACAGACTGGCTACACCTTC.

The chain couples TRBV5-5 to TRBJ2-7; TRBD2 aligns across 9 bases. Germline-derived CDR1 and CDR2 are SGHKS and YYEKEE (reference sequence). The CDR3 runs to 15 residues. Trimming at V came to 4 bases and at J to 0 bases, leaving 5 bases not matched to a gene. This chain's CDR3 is CASSLASGASYEQYF. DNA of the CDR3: TGTGCCAGCAGCCTAGCTAGCGGGGCCTCCTACGAGCAGTACTTC.

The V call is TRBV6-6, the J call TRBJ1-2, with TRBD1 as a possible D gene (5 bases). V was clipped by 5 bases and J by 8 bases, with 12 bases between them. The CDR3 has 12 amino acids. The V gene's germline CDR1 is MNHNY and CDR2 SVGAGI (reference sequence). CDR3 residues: CASSTDTGGYTF. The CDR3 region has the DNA TGTGCCAGCAGTACGGACACTGGGGGCTACACCTTC.

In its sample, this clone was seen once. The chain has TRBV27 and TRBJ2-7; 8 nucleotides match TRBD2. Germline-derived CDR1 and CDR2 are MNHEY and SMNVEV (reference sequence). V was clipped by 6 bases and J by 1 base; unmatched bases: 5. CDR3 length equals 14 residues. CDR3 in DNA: TGTGCCAGCAGGCGACTAGCGCAGTCCTACGAGCAGTACTTC. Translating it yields CASRRLAQSYEQYF.

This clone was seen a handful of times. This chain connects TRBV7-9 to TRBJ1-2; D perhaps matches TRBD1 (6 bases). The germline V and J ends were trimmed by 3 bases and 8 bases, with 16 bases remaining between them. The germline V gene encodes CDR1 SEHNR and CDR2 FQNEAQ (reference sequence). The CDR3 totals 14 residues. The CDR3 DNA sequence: TGTGCCAGCAGCTTTTCTTCGACAGGCCGCGGCTACACCTTC. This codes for CASSFSSTGRGYTF.

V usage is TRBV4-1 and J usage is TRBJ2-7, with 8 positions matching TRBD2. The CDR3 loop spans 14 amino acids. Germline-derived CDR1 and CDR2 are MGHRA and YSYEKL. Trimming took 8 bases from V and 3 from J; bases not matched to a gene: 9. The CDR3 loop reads CASCRGGLSYEQYF. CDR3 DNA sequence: TGCGCCAGCTGCCGGGGGGGCCTGAGCTACGAGCAGTACTTC.

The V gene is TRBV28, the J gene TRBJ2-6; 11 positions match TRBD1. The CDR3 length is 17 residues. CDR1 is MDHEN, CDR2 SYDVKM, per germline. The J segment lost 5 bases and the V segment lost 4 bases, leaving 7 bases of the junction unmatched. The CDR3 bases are TGTGCCAGCAGTTCAGGACAGGGGGCGAACTGGGCCAACGTCCTGACTTTC. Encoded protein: CASSSGQGANWANVLTF.

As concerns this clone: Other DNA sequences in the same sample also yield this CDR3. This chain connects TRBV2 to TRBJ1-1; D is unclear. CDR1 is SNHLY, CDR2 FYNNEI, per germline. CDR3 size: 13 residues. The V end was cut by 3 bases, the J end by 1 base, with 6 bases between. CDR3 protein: CASSERRNTEAFF. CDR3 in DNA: TGTGCCAGCAGTGAGAGGAGGAACACTGAAGCTTTCTTT.

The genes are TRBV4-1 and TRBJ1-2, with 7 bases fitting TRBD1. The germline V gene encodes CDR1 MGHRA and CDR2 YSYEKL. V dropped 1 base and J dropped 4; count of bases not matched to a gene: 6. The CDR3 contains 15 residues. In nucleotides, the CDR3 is TGCGCCAGCAGCCAAGGCAGACAGGGTGGCTATGGCTACACCTTC. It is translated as CASSQGRQGGYGYTF.

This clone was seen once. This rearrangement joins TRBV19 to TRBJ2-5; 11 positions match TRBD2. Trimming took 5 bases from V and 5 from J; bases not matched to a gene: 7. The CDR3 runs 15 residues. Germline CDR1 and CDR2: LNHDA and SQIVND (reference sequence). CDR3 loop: CASSPATSGMETQYF. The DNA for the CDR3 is TGTGCCAGTAGTCCCGCGACTAGCGGGATGGAGACCCAGTACTTC.

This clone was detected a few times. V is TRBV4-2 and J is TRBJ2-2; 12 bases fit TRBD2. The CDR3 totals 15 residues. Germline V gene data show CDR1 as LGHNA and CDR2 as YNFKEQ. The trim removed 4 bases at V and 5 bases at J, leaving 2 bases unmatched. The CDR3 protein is CASSPSGRGTGELFF. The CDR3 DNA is TGTGCCAGCAGCCCTAGCGGGAGGGGTACCGGGGAGCTGTTTTTT.